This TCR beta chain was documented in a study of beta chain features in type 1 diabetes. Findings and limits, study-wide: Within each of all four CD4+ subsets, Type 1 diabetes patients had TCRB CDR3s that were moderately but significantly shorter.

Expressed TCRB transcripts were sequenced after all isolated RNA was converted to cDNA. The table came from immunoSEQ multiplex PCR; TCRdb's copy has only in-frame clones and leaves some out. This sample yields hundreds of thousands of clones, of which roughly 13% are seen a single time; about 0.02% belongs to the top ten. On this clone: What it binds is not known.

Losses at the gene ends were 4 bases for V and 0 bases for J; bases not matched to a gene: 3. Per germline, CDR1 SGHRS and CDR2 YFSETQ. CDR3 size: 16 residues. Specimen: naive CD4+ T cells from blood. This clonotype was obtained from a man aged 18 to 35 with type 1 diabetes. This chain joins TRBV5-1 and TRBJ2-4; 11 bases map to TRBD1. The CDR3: CASSPGTGGAKNIQYF. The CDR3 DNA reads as TGCGCCAGCAGCCCCGGGACAGGGGGAGCCAAAAACATTCAGTACTTC.